Listed here are 15 T cell receptor beta chains from one sample, sequenced in a study of shared clonotypes between healthy human individuals. Method: immunoSEQ multiplex PCR; TCRdb's copy keeps in-frame clones and lacks some. The data contain 2.3 million or so clones, more than 80% of them seen just once; the ten biggest clones take up 0.35% to 0.5%. The specimen sequenced was naive CD4+ T cells from PBMCs. Described subset: CD45RA+ positively selected. All receptors come from a young man in good health. Some clones in this sample may be carry-over from other donors' samples.

This chain joins TRBV2 and TRBJ2-6; D call uncertain. Trimming left V 6 bases short and J 2 bases short, with 11 bases between. From germline, CDR1 is SNHLY and CDR2 FYNNEI. The CDR3 contains 15 residues. CDR3 loop: CASRLNHPGANVLTF. CDR3 nucleotides: TGTGCCAGCAGGCTAAACCACCCTGGGGCCAACGTCCTGACTTTC.

The chain is built from TRBV10-1 and TRBJ2-7; D is undetermined. The CDR3 spans 13 residues. CDR1 is WNHNN, CDR2 SYGVQD, per germline (reference sequence). The V end was cut by 7 bases, the J end by 6 bases, with 16 bases between. Written as DNA, the CDR3 is TGCGCCAGCACCAAAGGGCAATCCCGCGAGCAGTACTTC. Translation gives CASTKGQSREQYF.

The rearrangement uses TRBV10-3 and TRBJ2-1; 8 bases line up with TRBD1. The trim removed 4 bases at V and 6 bases at J, leaving 8 bases unmatched. Germline V gives CDR1 ENHRY, CDR2 SYGVKD. The CDR3 extends over 15 amino acids. The CDR3 protein is CAISGQGALINEQFF. CDR3 nucleotides: TGTGCCATCAGTGGCCAGGGGGCTCTGATCAATGAGCAGTTCTTC.

Remarks on this clone: This sample includes further DNA sequences coding for the same CDR3. The V gene is TRBV14, the J gene TRBJ2-3; D uncertain. Trimming cost V 1 base and J 2 bases, with 4 bases left between them. The CDR3 runs 13 residues. Germline V gene sequence: CDR1 SGHDN, CDR2 FVKESK. The CDR3 nucleotides read TGTGCCAGCAGCCAAGGTCTCACAGATACGCAGTATTTT. As protein: CASSQGLTDTQYF.

V gene TRBV6-5 combines with J gene TRBJ1-2; unclear D gene. The CDR3 runs 15 residues. The V gene lost 7 bases and the J gene lost 0 bases, with 15 bases spanning the gap. In germline, CDR1 is MNHEY, CDR2 SVGAGI. CDR3 sequence: CASTLAPLANYGYTF. CDR3 coding DNA: TGTGCCAGCACCCTCGCCCCGTTAGCTAACTATGGCTACACCTTC.

This chain joins TRBV5-1 and TRBJ1-1; D gene unclear. Germline V gene sequence: CDR1 SGHRS, CDR2 YFSETQ. The CDR3 spans 15 residues. V was clipped by 4 bases and J by 1 base, with 14 bases between them. The CDR3 DNA reads TGCGCCAGCAGCCCATCGGCCTCTCCGAACACTGAAGCTTTCTTT. This sequence encodes CASSPSASPNTEAFF.

This clone was seen just once. The chain combines TRBV7-9 with TRBJ1-4, with 12 bases identical to TRBD1. The CDR3 contains 15 residues. Germline assignment: CDR1 SEHNR and CDR2 FQNEAQ (reference sequence). V dropped 5 bases and J dropped 3; count of bases not matched to a gene: 1. As DNA, the CDR3 is TGTGCCAGCAGCGGGACAGGGGGCCCTAATGAAAAACTGTTTTTT. It translates to CASSGTGGPNEKLFF.

This clone came up a few times. The chain employs TRBV21-1 and TRBJ1-1. TRBV21-1 is annotated as a pseudogene. The CDR3 sequence is 15 residues long. The CDR3 protein is CASSTSDGPNTEAFF. For the CDR3, the DNA is TGTGCCAGCAGCACTTCGGACGGTCCGAACACTGAAGCTTTCTTT.

This chain connects TRBV6-5 to TRBJ2-2; D gene ambiguous. Germline V lookup: CDR1 MNHEY, CDR2 SVGAGI. Trimming removed 8 bases from V and 1 base from J, with 8 bases in between. The CDR3 has 13 amino acids. In nucleotides, the CDR3 is TGTGCCAGCGTCTCGGAGAACACCGGGGAGCTGTTTTTT. This sequence encodes CASVSENTGELFF.

Regarding this clone: Within the sample, other DNA sequences also encode this same CDR3. CDR3 region: CASRTGTSTDTQYF. Here the CDR3 DNA reads TGTGCCAGCAGAACAGGGACTAGCACAGATACGCAGTATTTT. The chain is built from TRBV28 and TRBJ2-3; D is tentatively TRBD1 or TRBD2 (6 bases each). The CDR3 runs 14 residues. The germline V and J ends were trimmed by 6 bases and 0 bases, with 10 bases remaining between them. In germline, CDR1 is MDHEN, CDR2 SYDVKM.

The chain has TRBV2 and TRBJ2-1; the match to TRBD2 covers 11 bases. V was clipped by 6 bases and J by 8 bases; unmatched bases: 18. CDR1 and CDR2 from the germline V gene are SNHLY and FYNNEI. The CDR3 totals 18 residues. The CDR3 DNA reads as TGTGCCAGCAGACGCCGAGGGCAGGGACTAGCGGAAGCGGATGAGCAGTTCTTC. Residues: CASRRRGQGLAEADEQFF.

This clone was recorded only once. This chain joins TRBV7-2 and TRBJ1-1; no clear D. With 3 bases removed from V and 6 bases from J, the gap between germline ends came to 8 bases. From germline, CDR1 is SGHTA and CDR2 FQGNSA. This CDR3 contains 12 residues. The CDR3 DNA reads as TGTGCCAGCAGCTTTTCCGTAGCTGAAGCTTTCTTT. Protein: CASSFSVAEAFF.

The V call is TRBV6-6, the J call TRBJ2-7, with D possibly being TRBD2 (6 bases). V was cut by 0 bases and J by 0 bases, with 9 bases left in between. CDR1 is MNHNY, CDR2 SVGAGI, per germline (reference sequence). This CDR3 region has 15 residues. The CDR3 loop reads CASSYSSGRSYEQYF. The CDR3, as DNA: TGTGCCAGCAGTTACTCTAGCGGTCGCTCCTACGAGCAGTACTTC.

The chain recombines TRBV4-1 with TRBJ1-6; D is undetermined. Looked up from germline, CDR1 is MGHRA and CDR2 is YSYEKL. The CDR3 loop spans 15 amino acids. Trimming cost V 4 bases and J 0 bases, with 7 bases left between them. Here the CDR3 reads CASSRLGSYNSPLHF. DNA of the CDR3: TGCGCCAGCAGCCGATTAGGCTCCTATAATTCACCCCTCCACTTT.

This chain links TRBV30 with TRBJ1-1; TRBD1 might be the D (6 bases). Germline CDR1 GTSNPN, CDR2 SVGIG (reference sequence). Deletions cut 7 bases from V and 11 bases from J, with 23 bases between. This CDR3 has 13 residues. The CDR3 bases are TGTGCCTCCCAAACCGGAGGGGGGCTCGCGGCTTTCTTT. It specifies CASQTGGGLAAFF.